A selection of T cell receptor beta chains follows, all from one sample in a study of blood T cells in healthy people across ages. MiXCR was run by TCRdb on the 5' RACE reads, yielding one entry per CDR3 protein. The sample lists around 1,800,000 distinct CDR3 sequences, roughly two fifths occurring once. The specimen sequenced was blood. The origin of the receptors is a human donor in good health. Both conserved end residues are part of each CDR3. A D gene is named only where the DNA matches it firmly. Only some rows state a clone size, as once, few, many or a class for expanded clones.

D: TRBD2; J: TRBJ2-3; size: many; V: TRBV7-2; CDR3: CASSQRVAGGSTDTQYF; DNA: TGTGCCAGCAGCCAACGGGTTGCGGGGGGAAGCACAGATACGCAGTATTTT
D: .; J: TRBJ2-7; size: few; V: TRBV6-5; CDR3: CASSYGMGAFSYEQYF; DNA: TGTGCCAGCAGTTACGGAATGGGGGCCTTCTCCTACGAGCAGTACTTC
D: .; J: TRBJ2-7; size: few; V: TRBV7-8; CDR3: CASSLQAGVRYEQYF; DNA: TGTGCCAGCAGCTTACAGGCAGGGGTGAGGTACGAGCAGTACTTC
D: TRBD2; J: TRBJ2-3; size: .; V: TRBV5-1; CDR3: CASSLVVSGGTNTQYF; DNA: TGCGCCAGCAGCTTGGTGGTTAGCGGGGGTACAAATACGCAGTATTTT
D: .; J: TRBJ2-6; size: .; V: TRBV7-8; CDR3: CASSLTSYGGRLSGANVLTF; DNA: TGTGCCAGCAGCTTGACGTCCTACGGGGGGCGCTTATCTGGGGCCAACGTCCTGACTTTC
D: .; J: TRBJ2-5; size: few; V: TRBV5-1; CDR3: CASSPRHRLQETQYF; DNA: TGCGCCAGCAGCCCCAGGCACAGACTTCAAGAGACCCAGTACTTC
D: TRBD2; J: TRBJ2-1; size: .; V: TRBV10-3; CDR3: CATKGPGTSENNEQFF; DNA: TGTGCCACCAAGGGGCCCGGGACTAGCGAGAACAATGAGCAGTTCTTC
D: .; J: TRBJ2-7; size: .; V: TRBV7-9; CDR3: CASSRQGGRHEQYF; DNA: TGTGCCAGCAGCCGGCAGGGAGGCAGGCACGAGCAGTACTTC
D: .; J: TRBJ1-2; size: .; V: TRBV5-1; CDR3: CASRPDRNYGYTF; DNA: TGCGCCAGCAGACCTGACAGGAACTATGGCTACACCTTC
D: TRBD1; J: TRBJ1-2; size: .; V: TRBV12-3/TRBV12-4; CDR3: CASRGGQGARNYGYTF; DNA: TGTGCCAGCAGGGGTGGACAGGGGGCGAGGAACTATGGCTACACCTTC
D: TRBD1; J: TRBJ2-5; size: .; V: TRBV20-1; CDR3: CSADTLGQGVQTQYF; DNA: TGCAGTGCTGATACATTGGGACAGGGCGTGCAGACCCAGTACTTC
D: TRBD1; J: TRBJ2-3; size: few; V: TRBV6-1; CDR3: CASSVLGTGGGDTQYF; DNA: TGTGCCAGCAGTGTTCTGGGGACAGGCGGTGGAGATACGCAGTATTTT
D: .; J: TRBJ2-7; size: .; V: TRBV12-3/TRBV12-4; CDR3: CASSLGIMLYEQYF; DNA: TGTGCCAGCAGTTTGGGGATAATGCTCTACGAGCAGTACTTC
D: .; J: TRBJ2-6; size: few; V: TRBV5-1; CDR3: CASSLARPSSGANVLTF; DNA: TGCGCCAGCAGCCTCGCCAGGCCTAGCTCTGGGGCCAACGTCCTGACTTTC
D: TRBD1; J: TRBJ1-6; size: .; V: TRBV7-2; CDR3: CASSSRGGSGSPLHF; DNA: TGTGCCAGCAGCTCCAGAGGGGGCTCGGGATCACCCCTCCACTTT
D: .; J: TRBJ2-4; size: .; V: TRBV28; CDR3: CASSPPSLWEQYF; DNA: TGTGCCAGCAGTCCCCCAAGTCTTTGGGAGCAGTACTTC
D: .; J: TRBJ2-6; size: .; V: TRBV12-3/TRBV12-4; CDR3: CASTSGESGANVLTF; DNA: TGTGCCAGCACCTCAGGGGAATCTGGGGCCAACGTCCTGACTTTC
D: TRBD2; J: TRBJ2-1; size: .; V: TRBV20-1; CDR3: CSAKSLAGSYNEQFF; DNA: TGCAGTGCTAAGAGTTTAGCGGGATCCTACAATGAGCAGTTCTTC
D: TRBD2; J: TRBJ2-1; size: few; V: TRBV20-1; CDR3: CSARDGSGRPGEQFF; DNA: TGCAGTGCTAGAGATGGGAGCGGGAGACCGGGTGAGCAGTTCTTC
D: .; J: TRBJ2-5; size: .; V: TRBV7-2; CDR3: CASSSVLVGETQYF; DNA: TGTGCCAGCAGCTCAGTACTTGTCGGAGAGACCCAGTACTTC
D: .; J: TRBJ1-5; size: .; V: TRBV5-1; CDR3: CASSLWAGAGQPQHF; DNA: TGCGCCAGCAGCTTGTGGGCAGGGGCAGGGCAGCCCCAGCATTTT
D: .; J: TRBJ2-6; size: few; V: TRBV6-2/TRBV6-3; CDR3: CASRTDRAGRPHISGANVLTF; DNA: TGTGCCAGCAGGACTGACAGGGCAGGGAGGCCCCACATCTCTGGGGCCAACGTCCTGACTTTC